This TCR beta chain was obtained from a study of blood T cell repertoires in COVID-19. About the study: Material from acute and convalescent COVID-19 was sourced from the United States, Italy and Spain. PBMCs, B-cell-depleted T cells, or T cells provided the cDNA or gDNA that made up the material.

Per the authors' pipeline: Quantification of nucleated cells was approximated via reference gene primer amplification. Only in-frame clones appear in the TCRdb table, and some are missing; sequencing was by immunoSEQ multiplex PCR. V, J and clone size derive from that table, while D and trimming were established from the DNA sequence. The table lists some 250,000 clones, approximately 86% of them singletons, with more than 6.5% in the top ten. Sequencing was performed on peripheral blood. The TCR sequence derives from a woman aged 70-85 years with active or convalescent COVID-19.

The CDR3 DNA reads as TGTGCCAGCAGCTTGGTGCAGGGCAACTATGGCTACACCTTC. Its protein is CASSLVQGNYGYTF. The chain links TRBV5-6 to TRBJ1-2, with D possibly TRBD1 on 5 matching bases. CDR1 and CDR2 (germline): SGHDT, YYEEEE. The CDR3 runs to 14 residues. The V and J ends lost 0 bases and 2 bases respectively, with 8 bases between them.